The sequence of this T cell receptor beta chain was determined in a study of T cell responses to AZD1222 COVID-19 vaccine. The overall study: Recipients boosted at about 4 weeks or about 12 weeks are pooled.

The method was immunoSEQ multiplex PCR; TCRdb's version includes in-frame clones alone and lacks a portion of them. The data show about 130,000 clones, over 85% seen once. CDR1 and CDR2 from the germline V gene are MDHEN and SYDVKM. This CDR3 is built from 12 residues. The V end was cut by 3 bases, the J end by 5 bases, with 5 bases between. The TCR comes from an adult in good health. The sequencing here drew on peripheral blood, taken on day 0 of AZD1222 vaccination. The gene calls are TRBV28 and TRBJ1-3; D is undetermined. For the CDR3, the DNA is TGTGCCAGCAGTTTCGACCGAAACACCATATATTTT. It specifies CASSFDRNTIYF.